These 5 T cell receptor beta chains came from one sample sequenced in a study of blood T cell repertoires in COVID-19. Generated by immunoSEQ multiplex PCR, the TCRdb table keeps only in-frame clones and is missing some. This sample yields about 130,000 clones, of which around 85% are seen a single time; about 3% belongs to the top ten. Sequencing input: peripheral blood. These receptors all stem from a woman older than 75 with COVID-19, enrolled during active disease.

The CDR3 coding sequence is TGTGCCACCAGTGACCTAGCGGGAGGACAAGAGACCCAGTACTTC. Translated, it gives CATSDLAGGQETQYF. The rearrangement links TRBV24-1 to TRBJ2-5, with 11 positions matching TRBD2. Germline trimming cut 4 bases from V and 2 bases from J; bases unmatched to any gene: 2. In germline, CDR1 is KGHDR, CDR2 SFDVKD. The length of the CDR3 is 15 residues.

This clone appeared a single time. The genes are TRBV5-1 and TRBJ1-4; weak D call: TRBD1 (6 bases). Trimming took 0 bases from V and 4 from J, leaving 16 bases between them. Germline CDR1 reads SGHRS; CDR2 reads YFSETQ. This CDR3 is 17 amino acids long. For the CDR3, the DNA is TGCGCCAGCAGCTTGGTGGGGGCGCAGGTCCTTAATGAAAAACTGTTTTTT. It is translated as CASSLVGAQVLNEKLFF. Combining the CDR3 with reference TRBV5-1 and TRBJ1-4 gives the whole variable domain KAGVTQTPRYLIKTRGQQVTLSCSPISGHRSVSWYQQTPGQGLQFLFEYFSETQRNKGNFPGRFSGRQFSNSRSEMNVSTLELGDSALYLCASSLVGAQVLNEKLFFGSGTQLSVL.

The chain links TRBV12-5 to TRBJ2-3, with TRBD2 matching 11 bases. The CDR3 spans 15 residues. The V and J ends lost 7 bases and 5 bases, in that order; junction bases with no gene match: 8. CDR1 is LGHNT and CDR2 is FRNRAP in the germline V gene. The CDR3 protein is CASAILAGAEDTQYF. In DNA form, the CDR3 reads TGTGCTAGTGCCATACTAGCGGGAGCTGAAGATACGCAGTATTTT.

The chain recombines TRBV28 with TRBJ1-5; 8 bases agree with TRBD1. Looked up from germline, CDR1 is MDHEN and CDR2 is SYDVKM. The V segment lost 6 bases and the J segment 3 bases; nucleotides outside the gene matches: 7. CDR3 size: 15 residues. CDR3 amino acids: CASRNGQGNNQPQHF. CDR3 bases: TGTGCCAGCAGAAATGGACAGGGAAACAATCAGCCCCAGCATTTT.

The rearrangement joins TRBV19 to TRBJ1-1, with D possibly matching TRBD1 (5 bases). The length of the CDR3 is 13 residues. The V gene lost 3 bases and the J gene lost 7 bases, with 12 bases spanning the gap. Germline V gives CDR1 LNHDA, CDR2 SQIVND (reference sequence). The CDR3 DNA reads TGTGCCAGTAGTATTGGGCAGGGTGTTGAAGCTTTCTTT. As protein: CASSIGQGVEAFF.